The rows below give T cell receptor beta chains drawn from one sample of a study of PD-L1 blockade in urothelial cancer. Data came from immunoSEQ multiplex PCR; TCRdb stores just in-frame clones and leaves some out. The sample carries 53,000 or so clones, approximately 83% recorded once. The sample consisted of PBMCs, taken around atezolizumab (anti-PD-L1) treatment. The receptors derive from a man aged 55 to 70 with urothelial cancer. CDR3s include the opening cysteine and the closing phenylalanine or tryptophan. The D gene is left open where the match is weak. Size is omitted from some rows. Given values are once, few, many or a class for expanded clones.

CDR3 protein,CDR3 DNA,V gene,clone size,D gene,J gene
CASSLARTYNEQFF,TGTGCCAGCAGCTTAGCGCGGACCTACAATGAGCAGTTCTTC,TRBV7-6,-,-,TRBJ2-1
CASSLNSQGAGNTIYF,TGCGCCAGCAGCTTGAACTCACAGGGGGCTGGAAACACCATATATTTT,TRBV5-1,-,TRBD1,TRBJ1-3
CASSLGWGGNTEAFF,TGTGCCAGCAGTTTGGGGTGGGGGGGGAACACTGAAGCTTTCTTT,TRBV28,once,-,TRBJ1-1
CASTRDIPGNTIYF,TGTGCCAGCACTCGAGACATCCCTGGAAACACCATATATTTT,TRBV5-8,-,-,TRBJ1-3
CASSVVVFSLGELFF,TGTGCCAGCAGCGTAGTAGTGTTTAGCCTCGGGGAGCTGTTTTTT,TRBV9,-,-,TRBJ2-2
CASSFSVSGGRYEQYF,TGTGCCAGCAGTTTTTCGGTCAGCGGGGGGCGCTACGAGCAGTACTTC,TRBV28,once,TRBD2,TRBJ2-7
CASSPPRQTNYEQYF,TGTGCCAGCAGCCCCCCCAGACAAACAAACTACGAGCAGTACTTC,TRBV7-9,-,-,TRBJ2-7
CASSVQGGQYF,TGTGCCAGCAGTGTTCAGGGCGGGCAGTATTTT,TRBV5-6,-,-,TRBJ2-3
CASSLGAEGYNEQFF,TGTGCCAGCAGCTTAGGAGCGGAGGGGTACAATGAGCAGTTCTTC,TRBV7-3,-,-,TRBJ2-1
CAIEGAGELFF,TGTGCCATCGAGGGGGCCGGGGAGCTGTTTTTT,TRBV10-3,-,-,TRBJ2-2
CASSVVGGDSGNTIYF,TGTGCCAGCAGCGTAGTTGGGGGGGACTCTGGAAACACCATATATTTT,TRBV9,-,-,TRBJ1-3
CASSHALGGYEQYF,TGCGCCAGCAGCCACGCCTTGGGGGGCTACGAGCAGTACTTC,TRBV4-3,-,-,TRBJ2-7
CAGRDRVGTEAFF,TGTGCCGGAAGGGACAGGGTGGGTACTGAAGCTTTCTTT,TRBV30,-,TRBD1,TRBJ1-1
CASSVELAAYEQYF,TGTGCCAGCAGCGTAGAGCTAGCAGCTTACGAGCAGTACTTC,TRBV9,-,-,TRBJ2-7
CASSLSYGGTRGFTGELFF,TGTGCCAGCAGTTTATCTTATGGGGGGACCCGGGGTTTCACCGGGGAGCTGTTTTTT,TRBV27,-,-,TRBJ2-2
CASGFDYSYEQYF,TGTGCTAGTGGTTTTGACTATTCCTACGAGCAGTACTTC,TRBV12-5,-,-,TRBJ2-7
CASSERESGYTF,TGTGCCAGCAGTGAACGAGAATCTGGCTACACCTTC,TRBV2,-,-,TRBJ1-2
CASSEDREIYEQYF,TGCGCCAGCAGCGAGGACAGGGAAATTTACGAGCAGTACTTC,TRBV4-1,-,TRBD1,TRBJ2-7
CATAGTLNTGELFF,TGTGCCACCGCCGGGACACTCAACACCGGGGAGCTGTTTTTT,TRBV2,-,-,TRBJ2-2
CASSLDGRANTEAFF,TGTGCCAGCAGCTTAGACGGCAGGGCGAACACTGAAGCTTTCTTT,TRBV7-9,-,-,TRBJ1-1
CASTQTGQGRETQYF,TGTGCCAGCACCCAGACGGGACAGGGTCGAGAGACCCAGTACTTC,TRBV28,-,TRBD1,TRBJ2-5
CARGLRCQETQYF,TGTGCCAGGGGCCTACGATGTCAAGAGACCCAGTACTTC,TRBV21-1,-,-,TRBJ2-5
CASSMRLAGSGANVLTF,TGTGCCAGTAGTATGAGGCTAGCGGGCTCTGGGGCCAACGTCCTGACTTTC,TRBV19,-,TRBD2,TRBJ2-6
CASSPSSDTEAFF,TGTGCCAGCAGCCCCTCGTCCGACACTGAAGCTTTCTTT,TRBV11-3,-,-,TRBJ1-1
CASSQQGVYEQYF,TGTGCCAGTAGTCAGCAAGGGGTCTACGAGCAGTACTTC,TRBV19,-,-,TRBJ2-7
CASSLRFNTGELFF,TGTGCCAGCAGCTTGCGGTTTAACACCGGGGAGCTGTTTTTT,TRBV7-9,-,-,TRBJ2-2
CASSDWDSNTEAFF,TGTGCCAGCAGTGATTGGGACAGCAACACTGAAGCTTTCTTT,TRBV25-1,few,TRBD1,TRBJ1-1
CAISTPGQGNYPEQFF,TGTGCCATCAGCACACCGGGACAGGGTAATTATCCTGAGCAGTTCTTC,TRBV10-3,-,TRBD1,TRBJ2-1
CASSLRGTYNEQFF,TGTGCAAGCAGCTTGCGGGGAACGTACAATGAGCAGTTCTTC,TRBV11-2,-,-,TRBJ2-1
CASSILQGPNTEAFF,TGTGCCAGCAGCATCCTACAGGGCCCGAACACTGAAGCTTTCTTT,TRBV11-1,-,-,TRBJ1-1